The text below deals with one T cell receptor beta chain. Clones were sequenced by immunoSEQ multiplex PCR, and TCRdb holds only the in-frame ones, with some missing. The table shows under 100,000 clones, with about 95% occurring only once. The data belong to a study of T cell changes during pregnancy in multiple sclerosis. Germline CDR1 reads SGHNT; CDR2 reads YYREEE (reference sequence). This CDR3 contains 15 residues. The trim removed 4 bases at V and 2 bases at J, leaving 6 bases unmatched. This receptor was taken from a female donor with multiple sclerosis, enrolled in a pregnancy study. The rearrangement links TRBV5-4 to TRBJ2-7; 10 positions agree with TRBD2. The sequenced sample was peripheral blood, obtained in the third trimester of pregnancy. The CDR3 region has the DNA TGTGCCAGCAGCGGAAGCGGGGGGGCAACCTACGAGCAGTACTTC. Residues: CASSGSGGATYEQYF.